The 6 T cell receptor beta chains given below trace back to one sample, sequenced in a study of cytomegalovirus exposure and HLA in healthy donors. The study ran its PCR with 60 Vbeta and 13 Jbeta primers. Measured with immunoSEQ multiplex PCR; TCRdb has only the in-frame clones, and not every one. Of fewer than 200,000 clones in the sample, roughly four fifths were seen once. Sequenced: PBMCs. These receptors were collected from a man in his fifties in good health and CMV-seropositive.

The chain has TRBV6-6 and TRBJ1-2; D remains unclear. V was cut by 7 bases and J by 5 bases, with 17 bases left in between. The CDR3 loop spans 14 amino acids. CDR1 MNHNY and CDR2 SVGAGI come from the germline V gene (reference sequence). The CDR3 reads CASIAGNGNYGYTF. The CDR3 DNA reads TGTGCCAGCATTGCCGGGAACGGGAATTATGGCTACACCTTC.

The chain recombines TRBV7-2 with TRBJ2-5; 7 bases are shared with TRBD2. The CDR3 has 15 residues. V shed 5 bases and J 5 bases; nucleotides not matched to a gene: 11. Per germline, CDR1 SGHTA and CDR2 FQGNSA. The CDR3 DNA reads TGTGCCAGCAGCCGGGGGGAAGGGAATAGGGAGACCCAGTACTTC. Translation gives CASSRGEGNRETQYF. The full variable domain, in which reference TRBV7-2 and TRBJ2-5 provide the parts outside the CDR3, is GAGVSQSPSNKVTEKGKDVELRCDPISGHTALYWYRQSLGQGLEFLIYFQGNSAPDKSGLPSDRFSAERTGGSVSTLTIQRTQQEDSAVYLCASSRGEGNRETQYFGPGTRLLVL.

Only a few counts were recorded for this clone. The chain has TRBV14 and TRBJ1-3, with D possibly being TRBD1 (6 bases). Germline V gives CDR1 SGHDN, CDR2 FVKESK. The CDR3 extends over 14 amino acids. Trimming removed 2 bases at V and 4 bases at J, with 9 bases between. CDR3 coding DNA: TGTGCCAGCAGCCAAACAGGGTACGGAAACACCATATATTTT. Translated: CASSQTGYGNTIYF.

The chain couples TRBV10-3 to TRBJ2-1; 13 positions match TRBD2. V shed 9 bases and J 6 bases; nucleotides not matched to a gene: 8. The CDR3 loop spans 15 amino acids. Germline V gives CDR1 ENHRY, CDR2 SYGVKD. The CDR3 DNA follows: TGTGCCATAACTAGCGGGGGGGCCCTCTCCAATGAGCAGTTCTTC. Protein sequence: CAITSGGALSNEQFF.

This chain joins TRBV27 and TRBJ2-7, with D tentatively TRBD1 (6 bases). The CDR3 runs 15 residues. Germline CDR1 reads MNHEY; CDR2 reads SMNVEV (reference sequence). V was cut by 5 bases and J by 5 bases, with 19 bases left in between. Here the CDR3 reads CASSLRTGIPDEQYF. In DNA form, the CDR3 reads TGTGCCAGCAGTCTGCGAACAGGGATCCCCGACGAGCAGTACTTC.

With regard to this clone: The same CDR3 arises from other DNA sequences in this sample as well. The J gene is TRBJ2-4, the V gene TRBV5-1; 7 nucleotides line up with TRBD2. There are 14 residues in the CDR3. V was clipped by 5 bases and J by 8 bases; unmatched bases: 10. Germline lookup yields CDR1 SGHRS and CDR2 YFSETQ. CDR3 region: CASRNIGGEDIQYF. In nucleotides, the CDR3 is TGCGCCAGCAGGAATATTGGGGGGGAGGACATTCAGTACTTC.